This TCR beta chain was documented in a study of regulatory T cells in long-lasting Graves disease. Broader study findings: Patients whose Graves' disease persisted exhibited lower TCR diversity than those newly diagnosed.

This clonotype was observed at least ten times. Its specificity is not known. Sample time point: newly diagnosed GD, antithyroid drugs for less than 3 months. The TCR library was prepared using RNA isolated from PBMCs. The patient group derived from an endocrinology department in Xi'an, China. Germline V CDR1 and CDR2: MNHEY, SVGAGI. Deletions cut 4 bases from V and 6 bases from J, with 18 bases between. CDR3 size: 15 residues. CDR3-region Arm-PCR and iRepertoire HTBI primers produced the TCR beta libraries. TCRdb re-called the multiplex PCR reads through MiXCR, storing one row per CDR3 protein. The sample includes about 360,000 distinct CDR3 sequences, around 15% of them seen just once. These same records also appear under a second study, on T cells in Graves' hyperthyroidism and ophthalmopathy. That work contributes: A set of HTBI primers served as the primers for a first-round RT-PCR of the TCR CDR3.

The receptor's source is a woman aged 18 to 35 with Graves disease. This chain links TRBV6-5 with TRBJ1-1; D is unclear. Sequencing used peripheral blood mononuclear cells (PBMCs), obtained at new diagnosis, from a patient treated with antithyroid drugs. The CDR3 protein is CASSSIVPLGAEAFF. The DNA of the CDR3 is TGTGCCAGCAGTTCCATAGTCCCCCTTGGGGCTGAAGCTTTCTTT.